These 4 T cell receptor beta chains were sequenced from one sample in a study of blood T cell repertoires in COVID-19. Using immunoSEQ multiplex PCR, the repertoire was profiled, and TCRdb retains in-frame clones only, with some absent. The profile shows some 260,000 clones, around nine tenths of them singletons. Material: peripheral blood. The receptors were sampled from a woman between 35 and 50 years old who had recovered from COVID-19.

This clone was observed a handful of times. The V gene is TRBV4-3, the J gene TRBJ2-3; D remains unclear. Trimming pared 3 bases from V and 1 base from J, leaving 5 bases between. Looked up from germline, CDR1 is LGHNA and CDR2 is YSLEER. The CDR3 is made up of 13 amino acids. CDR3 loop: CASSQPGTDTQYF. In DNA, the CDR3 is TGCGCCAGCAGCCAGCCAGGCACAGATACGCAGTATTTT.

The chain couples TRBV9 to TRBJ2-3; 8 bases fit TRBD2. Germline lookup yields CDR1 SGDLS and CDR2 YYNGEE. The CDR3 extends over 17 amino acids. V was pared by 0 bases and J by 3 bases, with 9 bases of the junction left unmatched. The CDR3 DNA follows: TGTGCCAGCAGCGTAGAATCGGCGGGGGGAGCAACAGATACGCAGTATTTT. Its protein product is CASSVESAGGATDTQYF.

This rearrangement joins TRBV29-1 to TRBJ1-2; 8 bases align to TRBD1. The CDR3 covers 13 residues. Germline V gene data show CDR1 as SQVTM and CDR2 as ANQGSEA. V shed 6 bases and J 3 bases; nucleotides not matched to a gene: 6. CDR3: CSVPPTGDYGYTF. As DNA, the CDR3 is TGCAGCGTCCCCCCGACAGGGGACTATGGCTACACCTTC.

The chain carries TRBV19 and TRBJ2-3; unclear D gene. The CDR3 length is 12 residues. Looked up from germline, CDR1 is LNHDA and CDR2 is SQIVND (reference sequence). Trimming removed 5 bases at V and 6 bases at J, with 9 bases between. The CDR3 protein is CASSFRLDTQYF. The DNA for the CDR3 is TGTGCCAGTAGTTTCCGACTCGATACGCAGTATTTT.